Listed below are T cell receptor beta chains from one sample, sequenced in a study of T-cell memory formation after mild COVID-19. MiXCR, run by TCRdb on the 5' RACE reads, gives a single entry per CDR3 protein. The sample lists 200,000 to 250,000 distinct CDR3 sequences; over 15% were seen once. Sequencing was done on a sample of PBMCs or a T cell subset sorted from them (not recorded which). These receptors were taken from an adult woman who had mild COVID-19 (a few samples of this study predate the infection). Cell type and time point are not known. CDR3s include the opening cysteine and the closing phenylalanine or tryptophan. D genes are given only for firm matches. Clone size is given for some rows only: seen once, a few or many times, or a class if the clone is expanded.

CDR3aa,CDR3nt,abundance,v_gene,d_gene,j_gene
CASSAQGPGGTQYF,TGTGCCAGCAGTGCCCAGGGCCCCGGGGGGACCCAGTACTTC,few,TRBV25-1,-,TRBJ2-5
CAWSVRITGGMNTEAFF,TGTGCCTGGAGTGTACGAATTACAGGGGGCATGAACACTGAAGCTTTCTTT,-,TRBV30,TRBD1,TRBJ1-1
CASSPLNSGGISTDTQYF,TGTGCCAGCAGCCCCCTTAATAGCGGGGGGATTAGCACAGATACGCAGTATTTT,-,TRBV7-6,TRBD2,TRBJ2-3
CSARGGGQAPTGELFF,TGCAGTGCTAGAGGAGGGGGACAGGCTCCCACCGGGGAGCTGTTTTTT,many,TRBV20-1,TRBD1,TRBJ2-2
CAISGATGTQETQYF,TGTGCCATCAGTGGAGCGACAGGTACCCAGGAGACCCAGTACTTC,-,TRBV10-3,-,TRBJ2-5
CASSLGAGGHTGELFF,TGCGCCAGCAGCCTGGGGGCAGGGGGCCACACCGGGGAGCTGTTTTTT,-,TRBV4-3,TRBD1,TRBJ2-2
CASSSGLAAAYEQYF,TGTGCCAGCAGCTCGGGACTAGCCGCCGCCTACGAGCAGTACTTC,-,TRBV4-2,TRBD2,TRBJ2-7
CASSYSGRVNTEAFF,TGTGCCAGCAGTTACTCGGGCAGGGTCAACACTGAAGCTTTCTTT,few,TRBV6-5,-,TRBJ1-1
CASSSDGYTGELFF,TGTGCCAGCAGCTCGGACGGGTACACCGGGGAGCTGTTTTTT,many,TRBV7-9,-,TRBJ2-2
CASSSGTGGGETQYF,TGTGCCAGCAGTTCAGGGACAGGGGGCGGAGAGACCCAGTACTTC,few,TRBV7-6,TRBD1,TRBJ2-5
CASSLESSTYGYTF,TGTGCCAGCAGCTTAGAGTCAAGTACCTATGGCTACACCTTC,few,TRBV4-2,-,TRBJ1-2
CASSQDAGSTTNEKLFF,TGCGCCAGCAGCCAAGATGCAGGATCGACAACTAATGAAAAACTGTTTTTT,few,TRBV4-1,-,TRBJ1-4
CARTVAGEVGELFF,TGTGCCAGGACCGTAGCGGGGGAGGTCGGGGAGCTGTTTTTT,few,TRBV27,TRBD2,TRBJ2-2
CASSQGSGRPRGETQYF,TGTGCCAGCAGCCAAGGTAGCGGGAGGCCCCGAGGGGAGACCCAGTACTTC,-,TRBV4-2,TRBD2,TRBJ2-5
CASRPTYTGTDYGYTF,TGTGCCAGCAGACCGACCTATACCGGGACAGACTATGGCTACACCTTC,-,TRBV25-1,TRBD1,TRBJ1-2
CSVVGKREQETQYF,TGCAGCGTTGTTGGAAAGCGGGAGCAAGAGACCCAGTACTTC,-,TRBV29-1,TRBD2,TRBJ2-5
CASSQSSGVYNEQFF,TGCGCCAGCAGCCAGTCTAGCGGTGTCTACAATGAGCAGTTCTTC,-,TRBV5-1,TRBD2,TRBJ2-1
CATSGQGGRYEQFF,TGTGCCACCAGTGGGCAGGGGGGCCGGTATGAGCAGTTCTTC,-,TRBV24-1,-,TRBJ2-1
CASSLEGLNYNEQFF,TGCGCCAGCAGCTTGGAAGGACTGAACTACAATGAGCAGTTCTTC,few,TRBV5-1,-,TRBJ2-1
CASSPRTGALSGANVLTF,TGTGCCAGCTCACCACGAACAGGGGCTCTCTCTGGGGCCAACGTCCTGACTTTC,many,TRBV18,TRBD1,TRBJ2-6
CASSQGQGANNSPLHF,TGTGCCAGCAGCCAGGGACAGGGGGCGAATAATTCACCCCTCCACTTT,many,TRBV6-5,TRBD1,TRBJ1-6
CSARGPGYNQPQHF,TGCAGTGCTAGAGGGCCAGGGTACAATCAGCCCCAGCATTTT,many,TRBV20-1,-,TRBJ1-5
CAWSVYPSGRDEQFF,TGTGCCTGGAGTGTATATCCTAGCGGGAGGGATGAGCAGTTCTTC,many,TRBV30,TRBD2,TRBJ2-1
CASSERVGWTGDQPQHF,TGTGCCAGCAGTGAAAGGGTAGGGTGGACAGGCGATCAGCCCCAGCATTTT,few,TRBV2,TRBD1,TRBJ1-5
CASSLEWTVYGYTF,TGTGCCAGCAGCTTAGAGTGGACAGTCTATGGCTACACCTTC,-,TRBV7-2,-,TRBJ1-2
CASSPQTGRQQYF,TGTGCCAGCAGTCCGCAGACAGGCCGACAGCAGTACTTC,few,TRBV6-2/TRBV6-3,-,TRBJ2-7
CASSPIGKNTEAFF,TGTGCCAGCAGCCCAATTGGGAAGAACACTGAAGCTTTCTTT,few,TRBV12-3/TRBV12-4,-,TRBJ1-1
CASSLGGVAYYGYTF,TGTGCCAGCAGTTTAGGTGGGGTAGCCTACTATGGCTACACCTTC,-,TRBV28,-,TRBJ1-2
CASSREGWDTEAFF,TGTGCCAGCTCACGAGAGGGATGGGACACTGAAGCTTTCTTT,-,TRBV18,-,TRBJ1-1
CASLAGGQTDTQYF,TGTGCCAGCCTAGCGGGGGGGCAGACAGATACGCAGTATTTT,-,TRBV11-2,TRBD2,TRBJ2-3
CAISESNIYEQYF,TGTGCCATCAGTGAGTCGAACATCTACGAGCAGTACTTC,-,TRBV10-3,-,TRBJ2-7
CASSYSGRIGTGDNEQFF,TGTGCCAGCAGTTACTCGGGCCGGATTGGGACAGGGGACAATGAGCAGTTCTTC,few,TRBV6-5,TRBD1,TRBJ2-1
CASSPRRQGNSGNTIYF,TGTGCCAGCAGCCCGCGGAGGCAGGGTAACTCTGGAAACACCATATATTTT,few,TRBV11-2,-,TRBJ1-3
CATSGTDRRFNQPQHF,TGTGCCACCAGTGGGACAGACAGGCGCTTTAATCAGCCCCAGCATTTT,-,TRBV24-1,-,TRBJ1-5
CASSQDIFSGNTIYF,TGCGCCAGCAGCCAAGACATTTTCTCTGGAAACACCATATATTTT,-,TRBV4-1,-,TRBJ1-3
CASSPTGGANYGYTF,TGTGCCAGCAGTCCAACAGGGGGCGCAAACTATGGCTACACCTTC,few,TRBV12-3/TRBV12-4,TRBD1,TRBJ1-2
CAWRTGPNTEAFF,TGTGCCTGGAGAACAGGACCGAACACTGAAGCTTTCTTT,many,TRBV30,-,TRBJ1-1
CSVLTSINEQFF,TGCAGCGTGCTGACTAGTATCAATGAGCAGTTCTTC,few,TRBV29-1,-,TRBJ2-1
CASSQAGGALGPYEQYF,TGTGCCAGCAGCCAGGCAGGTGGGGCTCTCGGGCCCTACGAGCAGTACTTC,-,TRBV6-6,-,TRBJ2-7
CATRDSNQPQHF,TGTGCCACCCGGGACAGCAATCAGCCCCAGCATTTT,-,TRBV6-1,-,TRBJ1-5
CAWTGRESYGYTF,TGTGCCTGGACCGGCAGAGAGTCCTATGGCTACACCTTC,-,TRBV30,-,TRBJ1-2
CASSPDMNYGYTF,TGTGCCAGCAGTCCCGACATGAACTATGGCTACACCTTC,many,TRBV9,-,TRBJ1-2
CAISEMGGAHNEQFF,TGTGCCATCAGTGAGATGGGGGGGGCCCACAATGAGCAGTTCTTC,-,TRBV10-3,-,TRBJ2-1
CASRPGRSNYGYTF,TGTGCCAGTAGACCGGGACGTTCTAACTATGGCTACACCTTC,-,TRBV12-3/TRBV12-4,-,TRBJ1-2
CASSERQNTEAFF,TGTGCCAGCAGCGAACGCCAGAACACTGAAGCTTTCTTT,few,TRBV7-9,-,TRBJ1-1
CASSSRTYYEQYF,TGTGCCAGCAGTTCCAGGACCTACTACGAGCAGTACTTC,-,TRBV6-2/TRBV6-3,-,TRBJ2-7
CASSIEQGKGTEAFF,TGTGCCAGCAGCATCGAACAGGGGAAGGGCACTGAAGCTTTCTTT,few,TRBV7-2,TRBD1,TRBJ1-1
CASSKRQGNYGYTF,TGTGCCAGCAGCAAAAGACAGGGGAACTATGGCTACACCTTC,many,TRBV12-3/TRBV12-4,TRBD1,TRBJ1-2
CASSTPESQRGSSYNEQFF,TGTGCCAGCAGCACCCCTGAGTCCCAGCGGGGGAGCTCCTACAATGAGCAGTTCTTC,-,TRBV7-8,TRBD2,TRBJ2-1
CASSRGHSSYNEQFF,TGTGCCAGCTCTAGGGGTCACAGCTCCTACAATGAGCAGTTCTTC,few,TRBV12-3/TRBV12-4,-,TRBJ2-1
CASSHLEGAETQYF,TGCGCCAGCAGTCACCTTGAGGGAGCGGAGACCCAGTACTTC,few,TRBV23-1,-,TRBJ2-5
CASSVTVINEKLFF,TGTGCCAGCAGCGTGACAGTAATTAATGAAAAACTGTTTTTT,-,TRBV9,-,TRBJ1-4
CASSSDRETYGYTF,TGCGCCAGCAGCTCGGACCGAGAGACCTATGGCTACACCTTC,few,TRBV5-1,-,TRBJ1-2
CACSPPLGLQNTQYF,TGTGCCTGCAGCCCCCCCCTGGGACTACAAAATACGCAGTATTTT,once,TRBV7-8,TRBD2,TRBJ2-3
CASTKGAEDGYTF,TGCGCCAGCACCAAGGGGGCGGAGGATGGCTACACCTTC,once,TRBV5-1,TRBD1,TRBJ1-2
CASGQMNTEAFF,TGTGCCAGCGGACAGATGAACACTGAAGCTTTCTTT,few,TRBV12-3/TRBV12-4,-,TRBJ1-1
CATSDRDRGYTGELFF,TGTGCCACCAGTGACAGAGACAGGGGTTACACCGGGGAGCTGTTTTTT,-,TRBV24-1,TRBD1,TRBJ2-2
CSVVVSETQYF,TGCAGCGTTGTAGTCTCCGAGACCCAGTACTTC,few,TRBV29-1,-,TRBJ2-5
CASRSGASNSPLHF,TGCGCCAGCAGATCGGGGGCAAGTAATTCACCCCTCCACTTT,-,TRBV5-1,-,TRBJ1-6
CASSLTGDNQYF,TGTGCCAGCAGCTTGACCGGGGATAATCAGTACTTC,few,TRBV5-6,-,TRBJ2-7